The rows below give T cell receptor beta chains drawn from one sample of a study of T cells after yellow fever vaccination. Each CDR3 protein is one row after TCRdb ran MiXCR on the 5' RACE reads. The table includes some 400,000 distinct CDR3 sequences, about 17% detected once. Sequences were derived from PBMCs, sampled before the yellow fever booster vaccination. The receptors were gathered from a man between 18 and 35 years old who received the YFV17D yellow fever vaccine. The CDR3 runs from the conserved cysteine through the conserved F or W. Each record gives: clone size, D gene, V gene, J gene, CDR3 length, CDR3 DNA, CDR3 protein. D genes are given only for firm matches. Clone size is given for some rows only: seen once, a few or many times, or a class if the clone is expanded.

>few|TRBD2|TRBV15|TRBJ2-1|14
TGTGCCACCATTGCGGGGGACTCCTACAATGAGCAGTTCTTC
CATIAGDSYNEQFF
>.|TRBD1|TRBV29-1|TRBJ2-3|14
TGCAGCGTCAACCCCAGGGGGCGCGGAGATACGCAGTATTTT
CSVNPRGRGDTQYF
>.|TRBD2|TRBV6-5|TRBJ2-3|17
TGTGCCAGCACCCGACGGGGAGGGCAGCGTGGAGCAGATACGCAGTATTTT
CASTRRGGQRGADTQYF
>.|.|TRBV5-1|TRBJ2-5|14
TGCGCCAGCAGCTTCCGCGGGATTGAGGAGACCCAGTACTTC
CASSFRGIEETQYF
>.|.|TRBV7-3|TRBJ1-1|16
TGTGCCAGCAGCCCAAATGGAGCCGCCGCGAACACTGAAGCTTTCTTT
CASSPNGAAANTEAFF
>.|.|TRBV3-1|TRBJ2-5|14
TGTGCCAGCAGCCACGGGACCTACCAAGAGACCCAGTACTTC
CASSHGTYQETQYF
>.|TRBD2|TRBV20-1|TRBJ2-1|13
TGCAGTGCTAGAGGGGGACTAGCTGTTGAGCAGTTCTTC
CSARGGLAVEQFF
>few|TRBD2|TRBV7-2|TRBJ2-2|17
TGTGCCAGCAGGCCTTTGAAAGCGGGGGGCCTATACGGGGAGCTGTTTTTT
CASRPLKAGGLYGELFF
>.|TRBD1|TRBV6-6|TRBJ1-4|15
TGTGCCAGCAAGTCCGGGGGACAGGGTCTTGAAAAACTGTTTTTT
CASKSGGQGLEKLFF
>.|.|TRBV10-2|TRBJ2-7|14
TGCGCCAGCCGAAATGCGGGCAGCTCCTACGAGCAGTACTTC
CASRNAGSSYEQYF
>few|.|TRBV10-3|TRBJ2-6|19
TGTGCCATCAGTGAGTCCCTCGAAGGGGTCTCGTTCGGGGCCAACGTCCTGACTTTC
CAISESLEGVSFGANVLTF
>.|TRBD1|TRBV10-3|TRBJ1-2|14
TGTGCCGCACAGGGGGGAATCTTAGACTATGGCTACACCTTC
CAAQGGILDYGYTF
>.|TRBD1|TRBV6-5|TRBJ2-5|14
TGTGCCAGCAGAGGACAGGGGTCAGAGGAGACCCAGTACTTC
CASRGQGSEETQYF
>many|.|TRBV12-3/TRBV12-4|TRBJ2-2|16
TGTGCCAGCGGCGATCCGGGACACAGAAACACCGGGGAGCTGTTTTTT
CASGDPGHRNTGELFF